This T cell receptor beta chain stems from a study of blood T cell repertoires in COVID-19. Study as a whole: Acute-phase and convalescent COVID-19 samples originated in the United States, Italy and Spain. In each case, the material was cDNA or gDNA derived from T cells, B-cell-depleted T cells, or PBMCs.

Original processing notes: Scientists estimated how many nucleated cells there were by amplifying reference gene primers. The method was immunoSEQ multiplex PCR; TCRdb's version includes in-frame clones alone and lacks a portion of them. The V and J calls and clone size were taken over from that table, and D and trimming were inferred from the DNA. Of over 150,000 clones in the sample, roughly 80% were seen once. The germline CDR1 and CDR2 sequences are MNHEY and SVGAGI. CDR3 size: 14 residues. Trimming removed 6 bases from V and 8 bases from J; junction bases left unmatched: 10. This chain connects TRBV6-5 to TRBJ1-5; 7 bases align to TRBD1. This TCR came from a man older than 75 with acute or convalescent COVID-19. The sample consisted of peripheral blood. The CDR3 DNA follows: TGTGCCAGCAGGCCCGACAGGGATTGGAAGCCCCAGCATTTT. Translating it yields CASRPDRDWKPQHF.